This T cell receptor (beta chain) was captured in a study of blood T cell repertoires in COVID-19 (dated by TCRdb to the early 2020s). Regarding the study in general: Collaborator samples came from the United States, Italy and Spain and covered acute and convalescent phases of COVID-19. The samples were drawn from the first 160 participants of the ongoing ImmuneRACE study and from roughly 1,300 subjects provided by 6 global collaborators. The material from the prospective study consisted of cDNA or gDNA derived from T cells, B-cell-depleted T cells, or PBMCs. A freely available public database, intended as a resource for researchers studying the immune response to SARS-CoV-2, is where the repertoires were released. The dataset comprised deeply sampled blood TCRbeta repertoires from subjects exposed to, actively infected with, or recovered from COVID-19. Sample metadata almost always included a de-identified subject ID, COVID-19 status, age in years and sex. HLA class I and class II types, where available, came from metadata supplied by the sample provider rather than from assay-based typing.

The collaborating institutions used their own protocols to collect whole blood in K2EDTA tubes. For TCRbeta analysis, collaborators shipped samples as frozen whole blood, isolated PBMCs, or DNA extracted from either of those sample types. Of note for this clone: Its specific antigen is unknown. The sample holds no much larger clone one base away, and base qualities are not on file.

What the research found in general, with its limitations: The amount of clinical and demographic metadata varied by source and participant and was provided uncurated.

Sequences SEHNR (CDR1) and FQNEAQ (CDR2) are obtained from the germline V gene (reference sequence). The CDR3 goes from the cysteine to the phenylalanine over 15 residues. CDR3 DNA is the only sequence kept; it has 45 bases, read in frame from the first base. The V end gives up 5 bases and the J end 7 bases, leaving 7 bases in the junction not matched to a gene. TCRbeta CDR3 regions were amplified from genomic DNA using the immunoSEQ Assay, a bias-controlled multiplex PCR. Concerning the study's data processing: The number of nucleated cells in each sample was estimated by amplification of reference gene primers within the assay. To quantify the absolute abundance of each unique TCRbeta CDR3 rearrangement, sequence reads were collapsed and filtered. For each sample, productive Simpson clonality was calculated as the square root of Simpson's diversity index over productive rearrangements. TCRdb limited this immuneACCESS table to in-frame rearrangements with V and J called. A share of clones is missing; checked studies link under half to unresolved V genes, and the rest is unexplained. Clonal size and the V and J genes are those of that table, whereas D and trimming came from the DNA. This sample holds approximately 40,000 clones; approximately 79% were observed only once. Roughly 47% of the sample goes to the ten largest clones.

This sequence originates from a human donor in a cohort sampled during active COVID-19. Recombination linked TRBV7-9 to TRBJ1-6, with 8 bases in between that match TRBD1. Input material: peripheral blood. The CDR3 sequence is CASSRGTGDNSPLHF. The DNA reads TGTGCCAGCAGCCGCGGGACAGGTGACAATTCACCCCTCCACTTT. The full variable domain, with segments outside the CDR3 supplied by the reference TRBV7-9 and TRBJ1-6 proteins, appears as DTGVSQNPRHKITKRGQNVTFRCDPISEHNRLYWYRQTLGQGPEFLTYFQNEAQLEKSRLLSDRFSAERPKGSFSTLEIQRTEQGDSAMYLCASSRGTGDNSPLHFGNGTRLTVT.